Presented here are 31 T cell receptor beta chains from one specimen sequenced in a study of early T cells in non-severe SARS-CoV-2 infection. TCRdb re-called the 5' RACE reads through MiXCR, storing one row per CDR3 protein. This sample has tens of thousands of distinct CDR3 sequences, with about 5.6% found just once. Material for sequencing was whole blood. The receptors originated from an adult who was a healthcare worker with PCR-confirmed SARS-CoV-2 infection or an uninfected control (not recorded which).

The chain couples TRBV4-3 to TRBJ1-4, with a tentative D call TRBD1 (5 bases). The germline gives CDR1 LGHNA, CDR2 YSLEER. There are 16 residues in the CDR3. Trimming left V 0 bases short and J 10 bases short, with 18 bases between. The CDR3 sequence is CASSQDPGTLGGKLFF. CDR3 sequence (DNA): TGCGCCAGCAGCCAAGATCCTGGGACCCTCGGCGGAAAACTGTTTTTT.

This clonotype has at least ten counts. The CDR3 sequence: CSARGITGEAFF. For the CDR3, the DNA is TGCAGTGCTAGGGGGATAACAGGTGAAGCTTTCTTT. The gene calls are TRBV20-1 and TRBJ1-1; tentatively, D is TRBD1 (5 bases). Trimming stripped 3 bases from V and 7 bases from J, with 12 bases between. Per germline, CDR1 DFQATT and CDR2 SNEGSKA (reference sequence). CDR3 size: 12 residues.

This clonotype was seen a handful of times. The chain's CDR3 is CASSATSYAGSEYGYTF. In nucleotides, the CDR3 is TGTGCCAGCAGTGCCACTAGCTACGCGGGAAGCGAGTATGGCTACACCTTC. This chain joins TRBV27 and TRBJ1-2; D is unclear. The CDR3 consists of 17 residues. Trimming shortened V by 5 bases and J by 5 bases, and 24 bases separated the two germline ends. Germline V CDR1 and CDR2: MNHEY, SMNVEV (reference sequence).

This clonotype was seen repeatedly, ten times or more. V and J are TRBV9 and TRBJ1-5; tentatively, D is TRBD1 (6 bases). The CDR3 has 14 amino acids. Between the trimmed V and J ends, which lost 1 base and 8 bases, there was a span of 13 bases. Germline assignment: CDR1 SGDLS and CDR2 YYNGEE. CDR3 loop: CASSVMGGREPQHF. The CDR3 region has the DNA TGTGCCAGCAGCGTAATGGGGGGCCGGGAGCCCCAGCATTTT.

This clonotype was recorded at least ten times. V usage is TRBV19 and J usage is TRBJ2-2, with 7 bases matching TRBD1. Germline loops: CDR1 LNHDA, CDR2 SQIVND (reference sequence). The CDR3 is 14 amino acids. The V and J ends lost 5 bases and 7 bases, in that order; junction bases with no gene match: 7. CDR3 loop: CASSDSGQVGELFF. The CDR3 DNA reads TGTGCCAGTAGTGACTCCGGACAGGTCGGGGAGCTGTTTTTT.

This clonotype was picked up many times. This rearrangement joins TRBV25-1 to TRBJ1-6; D uncertain. Trimming took 0 bases from V and 9 from J, leaving 12 bases between them. This CDR3 is built from 15 residues. CDR1 is MGHDK and CDR2 is SYGVNS in the germline V gene. The CDR3 bases are TGTGCCAGCAGTGAATATGGGCCATCGCGTTCACCCCTCCACTTT. It yields the protein CASSEYGPSRSPLHF. The whole variable domain, filled in from reference TRBV25-1 and TRBJ1-6, reads EADIYQTPRYLVIGTGKKITLECSQTMGHDKMYWYQQDPGMELHLIHYSYGVNSTEKGDLSSESTVSRIRTEHFPLTLESARPSHTSQYLCASSEYGPSRSPLHFGNGTRLTVT.

This clonotype occurred many times. The chain couples TRBV4-2 to TRBJ2-1; the match to TRBD1 covers 8 bases. Per the germline V gene, CDR1 is LGHNA and CDR2 is YNFKEQ. The CDR3 contains 14 residues. Trimming took 2 bases from V and 6 from J; bases not matched to a gene: 3. The CDR3, as DNA: TGTGCCAGCAGCCAACAAACAGGGGGCAATGAGCAGTTCTTC. It encodes CASSQQTGGNEQFF.

This rearrangement joins TRBV6-2 or TRBV6-3 to TRBJ2-2; tentative D call: TRBD1 (6 bases). The V gene's germline CDR1 is MNHEY and CDR2 SVGEGT. The CDR3 runs 16 residues. Deletions cut 7 bases from V and 2 bases from J, with 17 bases between. Here the CDR3 DNA reads TGTGCCAGCACCCTGGTTATGGGGGCTAACACCGGGGAGCTGTTTTTT. It codes for CASTLVMGANTGELFF.

This clonotype was observed at least ten times. This chain uses TRBV28 with TRBJ1-3; 8 nucleotides agree with TRBD1. Trimming at V came to 0 bases and at J to 5 bases, leaving 9 bases not matched to a gene. Germline CDR1 reads MDHEN; CDR2 reads SYDVKM. The CDR3 spans 17 residues. The CDR3 region is CASSLWEATGARNTIYF. Written as DNA, the CDR3 is TGTGCCAGCAGTTTATGGGAGGCGACAGGGGCACGAAACACCATATATTTT.

This clonotype has just one count. A much larger clone sits a single nucleotide away, making a read error possible. The chain joins TRBV4-2 to TRBJ2-1, with 9 bases matching TRBD1. Gene TRBJ2-7 matches the end of the DNA better, so the J call may be wrong. CDR1 and CDR2 (germline): LGHNA, YNFKEQ. The CDR3 is 14 amino acids. CDR3 nucleotide sequence: TGTGCCAGCAGCCAACAAACAGGGGGCAATGAGCAGTACTTC. This translates into CASSQQTGGNEQYF.

The chain is built from TRBV12-3 or TRBV12-4 and TRBJ1-4; TRBD1 aligns across 10 bases. This CDR3 spans 14 amino acids. V lost 6 bases, J lost 7 bases, and 5 bases stayed unmatched. For the CDR3, the DNA is TGTGCCAGCAGCCCGACAGGGGGCAGTGAAAAACTGTTTTTT. Amino acid sequence: CASSPTGGSEKLFF.

This clonotype was detected many times. This chain joins TRBV7-2 and TRBJ2-3, with D hard to call. V dropped 7 bases and J dropped 11 bases, with 13 bases sitting between them. The CDR3 contains 11 residues. In germline, CDR1 is SGHTA, CDR2 FQGNSA. The CDR3 sequence is CASNPGRVQYF. The CDR3 DNA follows: TGTGCCAGCAACCCCGGGCGTGTGCAGTATTTT.

This chain links TRBV2 with TRBJ2-1, with D perhaps matching TRBD2 (5 bases). Between the trimmed V and J ends, which lost 9 bases and 0 bases, there was a span of 12 bases. The CDR3 contains 14 residues. From germline, CDR1 is SNHLY and CDR2 FYNNEI. Here the CDR3 reads CASTRLISYNEQFF. DNA of the CDR3: TGTGCCAGTACTAGGTTAATCTCCTACAATGAGCAGTTCTTC.

In this sample, this clonotype turned up many times. The gene calls are TRBV7-9 and TRBJ2-1; D not resolved. This CDR3 is 14 amino acids long. Germline CDR1 SEHNR, CDR2 FQNEAQ (reference sequence). Trimming took off 7 bases at V and 3 bases at J, with 13 bases between the two ends. The CDR3 DNA follows: TGTGCCAGCACCGGACCTCCGTTCTACAATGAGCAGTTCTTC. The encoded protein is CASTGPPFYNEQFF.

This clonotype was seen a handful of times. The J gene is TRBJ2-5, the V gene TRBV20-1; the D gene is possibly TRBD1 (6 bases). CDR3 length: 15 amino acids. V was pared by 1 base and J by 5 bases, with 17 bases between. CDR1 and CDR2 from the germline V gene are DFQATT and SNEGSKA (reference sequence). In nucleotides, the CDR3 is TGCAGTGCTAGAGGCCAGGGGACCTGGCAGGAGACCCAGTACTTC. Its translation is CSARGQGTWQETQYF.

This clonotype occurred many times. In nucleotides, the CDR3 is TGTGCCACCAGTGATTTGGGACTAGCGGGAGGTAGCTCCTACAATGAGCAGTTCTTC. Translation gives CATSDLGLAGGSSYNEQFF. V usage is TRBV24-1 and J usage is TRBJ2-1; TRBD2 matches at 14 bases. The length of the CDR3 is 19 residues. Losses at the gene ends were 0 bases for V and 0 bases for J; bases not matched to a gene: 3. Germline values: CDR1 KGHDR, CDR2 SFDVKD.

Many counts were recorded for this clonotype. The chain combines TRBV29-1 with TRBJ2-7; possibly TRBD1 or TRBD2 for D (6 bases each). The V end lost 4 bases, the J end lost 4 bases, and 11 bases lay between the germline ends. Germline CDR1 SQVTM, CDR2 ANQGSEA. This CDR3 has 12 residues. CDR3 sequence (DNA): TGCAGCGTTGCACAGGGAGGATACGAGCAGTACTTC. This sequence encodes CSVAQGGYEQYF.

This clonotype was seen many times. This rearrangement joins TRBV4-3 to TRBJ1-6; D might be TRBD1 (5 bases). This CDR3 spans 17 amino acids. V lost 0 bases and J 8 bases, leaving 17 bases between the germline ends. CDR1 LGHNA and CDR2 YSLEER come from the germline V gene. CDR3 in amino acids: CASSQDLAGRSDSPLHF. CDR3 nucleotides: TGCGCCAGCAGCCAAGATCTGGCAGGGAGGAGTGATTCACCCCTCCACTTT.

This clonotype was detected a few times. CDR3 in amino acids: CASSYSGGSREKLFF. For the CDR3, the DNA is TGTGCCAGCAGTTACTCTGGGGGCTCTAGGGAAAAACTGTTTTTT. The V and J genes are TRBV6-5 and TRBJ1-4; tentatively, D is TRBD1 (6 bases). This CDR3 contains 15 residues. Trimming left V 0 bases short and J 8 bases short, with 13 bases between. Germline loops: CDR1 MNHEY, CDR2 SVGAGI.

This clonotype has ten or more counts. V gene TRBV20-1 combines with J gene TRBJ1-1; 7 bases map to TRBD1. The germline CDR1 and CDR2 sequences are DFQATT and SNEGSKA (reference sequence). V dropped 6 bases and J dropped 0; count of bases not matched to a gene: 13. This CDR3 has 16 amino acids. The DNA of the CDR3 is TGCAGTGCGTACTCACCAACAGGGGCGTTGAACACTGAAGCTTTCTTT. It yields the protein CSAYSPTGALNTEAFF.

This clonotype was seen ten or more times. The V call is TRBV12-5, the J call TRBJ2-3, with 11 bases fitting TRBD2. Germline V lookup: CDR1 LGHNT, CDR2 FRNRAP. Losses at the gene ends were 6 bases for V and 3 bases for J; bases not matched to a gene: 5. The CDR3 loop spans 15 amino acids. CDR3: CASGAGLAGTDTQYF. As DNA, the CDR3 is TGTGCTAGTGGCGCCGGACTAGCGGGTACAGATACGCAGTATTTT.

This clonotype was seen only a few times. V and J are TRBV27 and TRBJ2-7; 7 nucleotides align to TRBD2. V lost 2 bases and J lost 5; bases outside the gene matches: 6. From germline, CDR1 is MNHEY and CDR2 SMNVEV (reference sequence). This CDR3 spans 14 amino acids. As DNA, the CDR3 is TGTGCCAGCAGTTTAATCTGGGCGGGGGACGAGCAGTACTTC. Residues: CASSLIWAGDEQYF.

This chain links TRBV7-6 with TRBJ1-1; possibly TRBD1 for D (6 bases). CDR1 and CDR2 from the germline V gene are SGHVS and FNYEAQ. The CDR3 runs to 16 residues. Trimming took 5 bases from V and 0 from J, leaving 16 bases between them. CDR3 in amino acids: CASSPGHADMNTEAFF. CDR3 nucleotides: TGTGCCAGCAGCCCGGGACACGCAGACATGAACACTGAAGCTTTCTTT.

This clonotype was detected many times. The V and J genes are TRBV25-1 and TRBJ2-5; D not certain. CDR3 length equals 13 residues. From germline, CDR1 is MGHDK and CDR2 SYGVNS. V dropped 3 bases and J dropped 2 bases, with 7 bases sitting between them. Here the CDR3 reads CASSEHGQETQYF. CDR3 in DNA: TGTGCCAGCAGTGAGCACGGGCAAGAGACCCAGTACTTC.

This clonotype has ten or more counts. This chain links TRBV14 with TRBJ2-2; the D is unclear. The germline gives CDR1 SGHDN, CDR2 FVKESK. V lost 2 bases to trimming and J lost 2 bases, with 3 bases between them. The length of the CDR3 is 13 residues. The CDR3 coding sequence is TGTGCCAGCAGCCAACAAAACACCGGGGAGCTGTTTTTT. It translates to CASSQQNTGELFF.

The chain couples TRBV11-3 to TRBJ2-3; 10 bases match TRBD2. V shed 5 bases and J 0 bases; nucleotides not matched to a gene: 5. Germline assignment: CDR1 SGHNT and CDR2 YENEEA. There are 16 residues in the CDR3. For the CDR3, the DNA is TGTGCCAGCAGCCGGATAGCGGGAGGTAGCACAGATACGCAGTATTTT. It yields the protein CASSRIAGGSTDTQYF.

This clonotype occurred many times. The V call is TRBV3-1, the J call TRBJ2-5; possibly TRBD2 for D (5 bases). The CDR3 runs to 14 residues. Germline CDR1 is LGHDT and CDR2 is YNNKEL (reference sequence). Trimming took off 0 bases at V and 8 bases at J, with 13 bases between the two ends. The CDR3 here is CASSQDLGELTQYF. The CDR3 nucleotides are TGTGCCAGCAGCCAAGATTTGGGAGAGCTAACCCAGTACTTC.

This clonotype showed up many times. The genes are TRBV4-1 and TRBJ2-2; D is unresolved. The V end was cut by 4 bases, the J end by 5 bases, with 5 bases between. CDR1 MGHRA and CDR2 YSYEKL come from the germline V gene. The CDR3 is 12 residues long. The DNA of the CDR3 is TGCGCCAGCAGCCTTACTACCGGGGAGCTGTTTTTT. This gives the protein CASSLTTGELFF.

This clonotype was seen a handful of times. This chain connects TRBV20-1 to TRBJ2-1; TRBD2 matches 7 bases. This CDR3 region has 15 residues. CDR1 DFQATT and CDR2 SNEGSKA come from the germline V gene (reference sequence). The V segment lost 0 bases and the J segment 6 bases; nucleotides outside the gene matches: 8. This CDR3 reads CSARDPGLEVNEQFF. CDR3 in DNA: TGCAGTGCTAGAGATCCCGGACTAGAGGTCAATGAGCAGTTCTTC.

In its sample, this clonotype was seen a few times. CDR3 amino acids: CSSGRLAVQYNEQFF. CDR3 sequence (DNA): TGCAGCTCCGGCCGGCTAGCGGTACAATACAATGAGCAGTTCTTC. The rearrangement links TRBV29-1 to TRBJ2-1; TRBD2 agrees at 7 bases. CDR1 is SQVTM and CDR2 is ANQGSEA in the germline V gene. V lost 8 bases and J lost 4; bases outside the gene matches: 14. The CDR3 sequence is 15 residues long.

This clonotype was counted many times. The rearrangement joins TRBV10-3 to TRBJ2-3; 13 bases are a match to TRBD2. Trimming cost V 10 bases and J 0 bases; bases outside gene matches: 7. From germline, CDR1 is ENHRY and CDR2 SYGVKD. The CDR3 loop spans 16 amino acids. The CDR3 coding sequence is TGTGCCACCCGAGGGACTAGCGGGGAAAGCACAGATACGCAGTATTTT. Encoded protein: CATRGTSGESTDTQYF.